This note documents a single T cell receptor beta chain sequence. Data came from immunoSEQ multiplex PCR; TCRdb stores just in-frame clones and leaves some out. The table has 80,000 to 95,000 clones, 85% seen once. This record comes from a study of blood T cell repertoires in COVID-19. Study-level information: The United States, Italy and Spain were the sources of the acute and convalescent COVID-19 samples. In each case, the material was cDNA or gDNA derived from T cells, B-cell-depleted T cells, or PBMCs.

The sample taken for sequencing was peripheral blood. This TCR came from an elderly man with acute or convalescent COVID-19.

Here the CDR3 reads CASRGLAAGLGDYEQYF. The DNA of the CDR3 is TGTGCCAGCAGGGGACTAGCGGCTGGCCTCGGGGACTACGAGCAGTACTTC. This rearrangement joins TRBV6-4 to TRBJ2-7; 11 positions agree with TRBD2. The ends lost 6 bases at V and 3 bases at J; junction bases unmatched: 13. Per germline, CDR1 MRHNA and CDR2 SNTAGT. The CDR3 contains 17 residues.